Each of the 22 T cell receptor beta chains below was sequenced from the same sample in a study of beta chain features in type 1 diabetes. Reverse transcribing all isolated RNA meant expressed TCRB transcripts were sequenced. Measured with immunoSEQ multiplex PCR; TCRdb has only the in-frame clones, and not every one. The table lists roughly 300,000 clones, about 14% of them singletons. Material: central memory CD4+ T cells from blood. These receptors were obtained from a man aged 25-40 years in good health.

J is TRBJ2-1 and V is TRBV11-1; a weak D match, TRBD2 (6 bases). CDR1 is SGHAT, CDR2 FQDESV, per germline (reference sequence). Trimming pared 5 bases from V and 1 base from J, leaving 9 bases between. This CDR3 has 14 amino acids. The CDR3 region has the DNA TGTGCCAGCAGCCGGACTACATCCTACAATGAGCAGTTCTTC. Translation: CASSRTTSYNEQFF. Looking up the rest from reference TRBV11-1 and TRBJ2-1 gives the full variable domain: EAEVAQSPRYKITEKSQAVAFWCDPISGHATLYWYRQILGQGPELLVQFQDESVVDDSQLPKDRFSAERLKGVDSTLKIQPAELGDSAMYLCASSRTTSYNEQFFGPGTRLTVL.

This clone has ten or more counts. The chain links TRBV10-3 to TRBJ1-3; D is unresolved. V was clipped by 3 bases and J by 7 bases, with 10 bases between them. CDR1 ENHRY and CDR2 SYGVKD come from the germline V gene. This CDR3 contains 13 residues. The CDR3: CAISDGPENTIYF. Here the CDR3 DNA reads TGTGCCATCAGTGACGGGCCGGAGAACACCATATATTTT.

V is TRBV5-4 and J is TRBJ2-7, with TRBD2 matching over 9 bases. CDR3 size: 14 residues. Trimming took 4 bases from V and 0 from J; bases not matched to a gene: 2. Germline V CDR1 and CDR2: SGHNT, YYREEE (reference sequence). CDR3 loop: CASSKRGVSYEQYF. The CDR3 DNA sequence: TGTGCCAGCAGCAAGCGGGGGGTCTCCTACGAGCAGTACTTC.

This chain links TRBV5-1 with TRBJ2-7; 10 bases agree with TRBD1. The V segment lost 0 bases and the J segment 7 bases; nucleotides outside the gene matches: 7. The CDR3 covers 15 residues. From germline, CDR1 is SGHRS and CDR2 YFSETQ. The CDR3 protein is CASSLGGQGVKEQYF. The CDR3 DNA follows: TGCGCCAGCAGCTTGGGTGGACAGGGGGTTAAGGAGCAGTACTTC. The complete variable domain, with remaining parts taken from reference TRBV5-1 and TRBJ2-7, reads KAGVTQTPRYLIKTRGQQVTLSCSPISGHRSVSWYQQTPGQGLQFLFEYFSETQRNKGNFPGRFSGRQFSNSRSEMNVSTLELGDSALYLCASSLGGQGVKEQYFGPGTRLTVT.

The rearrangement uses TRBV5-4 and TRBJ1-6; D unresolved. Germline CDR1 SGHNT, CDR2 YYREEE (reference sequence). V gave up 0 bases and J gave up 7 bases, with 11 bases separating them. The CDR3 loop spans 15 amino acids. CDR3 nucleotide sequence: TGTGCCAGCAGCTTGGTCAAGAGTGCAAATTCACCCCTCCACTTT. This sequence encodes CASSLVKSANSPLHF. Looking up the rest from reference TRBV5-4 and TRBJ1-6 gives the full variable domain: ETGVTQSPTHLIKTRGQQVTLRCSSQSGHNTVSWYQQALGQGPQFIFQYYREEENGRGNFPPRFSGLQFPNYSSELNVNALELDDSALYLCASSLVKSANSPLHFGNGTRLTVT.

This clone was observed a few times. This chain uses TRBV5-4 with TRBJ2-1; a possible D gene is TRBD2 (6 bases). The CDR3 has 13 amino acids. Between the trimmed V and J ends, which lost 3 bases and 9 bases, there was a span of 13 bases. CDR1 and CDR2 (germline): SGHNT, YYREEE (reference sequence). The CDR3 bases are TGTGCCAGCAGCTCGGGGGTAGCATCTGAGCAGTTCTTC. Its translation: CASSSGVASEQFF.

The gene calls are TRBV7-2 and TRBJ2-1; D is uncertain. With 7 bases removed from V and 2 bases from J, the gap between germline ends came to 3 bases. Germline V gene data show CDR1 as SGHTA and CDR2 as FQGNSA. CDR3 length equals 11 residues. The CDR3 loop reads CASNPYNEQFF. In nucleotides, the CDR3 is TGTGCCAGCAACCCCTACAATGAGCAGTTCTTC. The variable domain in full, completed from reference TRBV7-2 and TRBJ2-1, reads GAGVSQSPSNKVTEKGKDVELRCDPISGHTALYWYRQSLGQGLEFLIYFQGNSAPDKSGLPSDRFSAERTGGSVSTLTIQRTQQEDSAVYLCASNPYNEQFFGPGTRLTVL.

This clone was seen a handful of times. V usage is TRBV6-5 and J usage is TRBJ2-3; no definite D call. Germline V gene lookup returns CDR1 MNHEY and CDR2 SVGAGI. Trimming cost V 7 bases and J 1 base, with 6 bases left between them. The CDR3 is 12 residues long. The CDR3 region is CASMGRTDTQYF. In nucleotides, the CDR3 is TGTGCCAGCATGGGCCGCACAGATACGCAGTATTTT.

The rearrangement joins TRBV25-1 to TRBJ1-2; no clear D. Trimming took off 3 bases at V and 6 bases at J, with 14 bases between the two ends. The CDR3 has 14 residues. Germline CDR1 MGHDK, CDR2 SYGVNS. CDR3 nucleotide sequence: TGTGCCAGCAGTGATTCTGGGCCCTTTAATGGCTACACCTTC. It translates to CASSDSGPFNGYTF.

The chain uses TRBV29-1 and TRBJ2-1; TRBD2 matches 12 bases. V shed 8 bases, J shed 3 bases, and the junction held 8 bases outside the gene matches. Germline V gene sequence: CDR1 SQVTM, CDR2 ANQGSEA. CDR3 length: 15 residues. CDR3 DNA: TGCAGCACGCGCCGACTAGCGGGAGACTACAATGAGCAGTTCTTC. This sequence encodes CSTRRLAGDYNEQFF.

This clone has only a few counts. The chain couples TRBV6-5 to TRBJ2-3, with D perhaps TRBD1 or TRBD2 (5 bases each). This CDR3 comprises 13 residues. Germline CDR1 and CDR2: MNHEY and SVGAGI. Trimming stripped 6 bases from V and 5 bases from J, with 12 bases between. CDR3 in amino acids: CASSAGGLDTQYF. The CDR3 region has the DNA TGTGCCAGCAGCGCTGGGGGATTAGATACGCAGTATTTT.

The chain recombines TRBV19 with TRBJ2-3; 8 positions match TRBD2. CDR3 length equals 14 residues. CDR1 and CDR2 (germline): LNHDA, SQIVND (reference sequence). J gave up 5 bases and V 6 bases, and 7 bases lay outside the gene matches. CDR3 residues: CASRSGLAGDTQYF. DNA of the CDR3: TGTGCCAGTAGATCCGGGCTAGCGGGAGATACGCAGTATTTT.

This clone has just a few counts. The chain carries TRBV2 and TRBJ1-1; D gene ambiguous. The V gene's germline CDR1 is SNHLY and CDR2 FYNNEI. V was pared by 6 bases and J by 0 bases, with 17 bases between. The CDR3 runs to 16 residues. As DNA, the CDR3 is TGTGCCAGCAGGCCCCAACCGGGTTTCTTGAACACTGAAGCTTTCTTT. Translation: CASRPQPGFLNTEAFF.

There are a few counts of this clone. The chain employs TRBV12-5 and TRBJ1-1; possible D gene TRBD1, 6 bases. CDR3 size: 20 residues. Trimming pared 6 bases from V and 1 base from J, leaving 30 bases between. CDR1 LGHNT and CDR2 FRNRAP come from the germline V gene. CDR3 nucleotide sequence: TGTGCTAGTGGCAAGGACACTGCCCAAGACAGGAAGGCCTGGAACACTGAAGCTTTCTTT. This gives the protein CASGKDTAQDRKAWNTEAFF.

The chain carries TRBV25-1 and TRBJ1-1; D unresolved. This CDR3 has 14 amino acids. V was cut by 3 bases and J by 3 bases, with 11 bases left in between. CDR1 and CDR2 (germline): MGHDK, SYGVNS. CDR3 sequence (DNA): TGTGCCAGCAGTGATTCATCCAGGTACACTGAAGCTTTCTTT. It specifies CASSDSSRYTEAFF. Complete variable domain (other parts from reference TRBV25-1 and TRBJ1-1): EADIYQTPRYLVIGTGKKITLECSQTMGHDKMYWYQQDPGMELHLIHYSYGVNSTEKGDLSSESTVSRIRTEHFPLTLESARPSHTSQYLCASSDSSRYTEAFFGQGTRLTVV.

V gene TRBV11-2 combines with J gene TRBJ2-1; D uncertain. This CDR3 contains 12 residues. The V end was cut by 4 bases, the J end by 9 bases, with 10 bases between. The germline gives CDR1 SGHAT, CDR2 FQNNGV. The CDR3 nucleotides read TGTGCCAGCAGCTATGGACCAGTTGAGCAGTTCTTC. It codes for CASSYGPVEQFF.

The V call is TRBV14, the J call TRBJ2-1; D call uncertain. The ends were cut back, 4 bases at V and 9 bases at J, with 19 bases in the middle. The CDR3 spans 15 residues. The V gene's germline CDR1 is SGHDN and CDR2 FVKESK. The CDR3 DNA follows: TGTGCCAGCAGCCTCCCTGGGCGGATAGGCGCTGAGCAGTTCTTC. This codes for CASSLPGRIGAEQFF.

The chain carries TRBV6-5 and TRBJ2-7; possible D gene TRBD1, 6 bases. The germline gives CDR1 MNHEY, CDR2 SVGAGI. The CDR3 runs to 13 residues. V was pared by 8 bases and J by 4 bases, with 15 bases between. DNA for the CDR3: TGTGCCAGCGGGCTACTAACAGGGTACGAGCAGTACTTC. Amino acids: CASGLLTGYEQYF.

This clone was found a few times. V usage is TRBV7-2 and J usage is TRBJ2-1, with D possibly TRBD1 on 5 matching bases. Germline lookup yields CDR1 SGHTA and CDR2 FQGNSA. The V end was cut by 11 bases, the J end by 1 base, with 12 bases between. The length of the CDR3 is 13 residues. The CDR3 DNA sequence: TGTGCCGCCTCCAGGGTTTCCTACAATGAGCAGTTCTTC. Translating it yields CAASRVSYNEQFF.

The V gene is TRBV5-6, the J gene TRBJ2-4; 10 nucleotides line up with TRBD1. Germline V gene lookup returns CDR1 SGHDT and CDR2 YYEEEE. V lost 0 bases to trimming and J lost 4 bases; unmatched junction nucleotides: 1. The CDR3 contains 15 residues. In nucleotides, the CDR3 is TGTGCCAGCAGCTTGGTGGGACAGGGGAAAAACATTCAGTACTTC. Translated: CASSLVGQGKNIQYF.

A few counts support this clone. This chain joins TRBV9 and TRBJ1-6, with 7 bases aligning to TRBD1. The CDR3 sequence is 16 residues long. J gave up 9 bases and V 4 bases, and 13 bases lay outside the gene matches. The V gene's germline CDR1 is SGDLS and CDR2 YYNGEE. CDR3 residues: CASSRTGQEVGSPLHF. The CDR3 DNA reads TGTGCCAGCAGCCGTACAGGACAGGAAGTCGGTTCACCCCTCCACTTT.

The rearrangement links TRBV6-6 to TRBJ2-3; possible D gene TRBD2, 5 bases. V lost 8 bases and J lost 10, with 10 bases in between. This CDR3 region has 10 residues. Germline CDR1 reads MNHNY; CDR2 reads SVGAGI (reference sequence). In nucleotides, the CDR3 is TGTGCCAGCCGAGGGTGGCCGCAGTATTTT. Translating it yields CASRGWPQYF.